The 8 T cell receptor beta chains given below trace back to one sample, sequenced in a study of blood T cells in healthy people across ages. A J-beta primer mix and a sample-barcoded 5' primer were used in a second PCR of roughly 6 to 11 cycles. TCRdb processed the 5' RACE reads anew with MiXCR; each CDR3 protein has one entry. This table has roughly 800,000 distinct CDR3 sequences, more than 45% appearing once. The sample was blood. Receptors originate from a man aged 30-40 years in good health.

The CDR3 DNA reads as TGTGCCAGCAGCTTAGAGGTGACAGGGGGTTCCTCTGGAAACACCATATATTTT. Residues: CASSLEVTGGSSGNTIYF. The chain links TRBV7-2 to TRBJ1-3, with 9 bases aligning to TRBD1. Germline loops: CDR1 SGHTA, CDR2 FQGNSA. V lost 1 base and J lost 0; bases outside the gene matches: 7. The CDR3 totals 18 residues.

The chain combines TRBV29-1 with TRBJ2-1; perhaps TRBD2 as D (6 bases). V was cut by 6 bases and J by 9 bases, with 21 bases left in between. Germline assignment: CDR1 SQVTM and CDR2 ANQGSEA. The CDR3 has 14 amino acids. The CDR3 DNA is TGCAGCGTGGGAGGTGATCTCCTTTTTATTGAGCAGTTCTTC. Translation gives CSVGGDLLFIEQFF.

The V gene is TRBV9, the J gene TRBJ2-7; D remains unclear. Germline CDR1 and CDR2: SGDLS and YYNGEE. The ends were cut back, 4 bases at V and 2 bases at J, with 13 bases in the middle. This CDR3 has 14 amino acids. The CDR3 DNA reads TGTGCCAGCAGCTCCGGGCCTCGCCCCTACGAGCAGTACTTC. It yields the protein CASSSGPRPYEQYF.

The rearrangement joins TRBV19 to TRBJ2-7; no reliable D call. The CDR3 is 13 amino acids. Germline V gives CDR1 LNHDA, CDR2 SQIVND (reference sequence). V lost 1 base and J 3 bases, leaving 7 bases between the germline ends. The CDR3 region is CASSIGADYEQYF. DNA for the CDR3: TGTGCCAGTAGTATAGGCGCTGACTACGAGCAGTACTTC. The full variable domain, with the rest looked up from reference TRBV19 and TRBJ2-7, is DGGITQSPKYLFRKEGQNVTLSCEQNLNHDAMYWYRQDPGQGLRLIYYSQIVNDFQKGDIAEGYSVSREKKESFPLTVTSAQKNPTAFYLCASSIGADYEQYFGPGTRLTVT.

The chain joins TRBV28 to TRBJ1-5; D not resolved. The CDR3 covers 13 residues. Germline V gene data show CDR1 as MDHEN and CDR2 as SYDVKM. Between the trimmed V and J ends, which lost 6 bases and 3 bases, there was a span of 9 bases. This CDR3 reads CASRGPNNQPQHF. The CDR3, as DNA: TGTGCCAGCAGGGGCCCTAACAATCAGCCCCAGCATTTT.

This clonotype was observed a few times. V usage is TRBV7-2 and J usage is TRBJ2-5; D may be TRBD1 (6 bases). The tail of the sequence fits TRBJ2-7 better, so the J call may be wrong. The CDR3 consists of 13 residues. The germline V gene has CDR1 SGHTA and CDR2 FQGNSA. The CDR3 loop reads CASSRYRAAEQYF. The CDR3 DNA reads as TGTGCCAGCAGCCGTTACAGGGCTGCCGAGCAGTACTTC.

This clonotype was observed a few times. V gene TRBV25-1 combines with J gene TRBJ1-2; D not resolved. V dropped 2 bases and J dropped 7 bases, with 17 bases sitting between them. The CDR3 sequence is 15 residues long. The germline CDR1 and CDR2 sequences are MGHDK and SYGVNS. DNA of the CDR3: TGTGCCAGCAGTGAAAGGTCGGGAGGAAGCTGTGGCTACACCTTC. It translates to CASSERSGGSCGYTF.

This sequence joins TRBV27 and TRBJ2-7; unclear D gene. The V end was cut by 8 bases, the J end by 5 bases, with 7 bases between. Per germline, CDR1 MNHEY and CDR2 SMNVEV (reference sequence). The CDR3 is made up of 10 amino acids. The CDR3 is CASVRDEQYF. CDR3 in DNA: TGTGCCAGCGTCCGTGACGAGCAGTACTTC.